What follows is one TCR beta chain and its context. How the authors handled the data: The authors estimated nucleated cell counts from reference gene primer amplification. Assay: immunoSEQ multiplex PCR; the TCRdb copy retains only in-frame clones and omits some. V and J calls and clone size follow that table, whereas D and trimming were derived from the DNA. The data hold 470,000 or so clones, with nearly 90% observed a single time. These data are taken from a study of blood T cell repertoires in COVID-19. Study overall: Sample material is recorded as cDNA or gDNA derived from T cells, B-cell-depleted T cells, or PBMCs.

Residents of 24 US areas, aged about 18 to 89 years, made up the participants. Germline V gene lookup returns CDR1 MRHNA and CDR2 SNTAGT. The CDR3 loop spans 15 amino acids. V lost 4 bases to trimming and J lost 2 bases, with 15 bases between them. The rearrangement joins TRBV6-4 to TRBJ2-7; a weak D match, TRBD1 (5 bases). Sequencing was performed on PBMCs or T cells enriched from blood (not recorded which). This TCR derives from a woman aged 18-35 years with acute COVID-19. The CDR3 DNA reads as TGTGCCAGCAGTGGCGAGCTTGACAGAGCCTACGAGCAGTACTTC. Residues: CASSGELDRAYEQYF.